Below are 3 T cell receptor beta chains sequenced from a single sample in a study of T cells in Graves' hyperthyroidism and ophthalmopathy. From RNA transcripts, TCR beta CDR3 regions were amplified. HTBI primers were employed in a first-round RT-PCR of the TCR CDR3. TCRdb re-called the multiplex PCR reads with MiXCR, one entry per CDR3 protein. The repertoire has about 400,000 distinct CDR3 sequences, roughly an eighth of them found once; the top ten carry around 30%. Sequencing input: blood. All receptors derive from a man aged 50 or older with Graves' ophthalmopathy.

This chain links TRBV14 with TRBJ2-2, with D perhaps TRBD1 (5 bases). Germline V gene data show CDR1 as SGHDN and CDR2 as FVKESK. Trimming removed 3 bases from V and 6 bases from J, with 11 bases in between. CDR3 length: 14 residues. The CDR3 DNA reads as TGTGCCAGCAGCCATTTAACAGGTCCCGGGGAGCTGTTTTTT. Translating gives CASSHLTGPGELFF.

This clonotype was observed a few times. CDR3 bases: TGTGCCAGCAGCTTATTCAGGGACAGAGACAATGAGCAGTTCTTC. Translating gives CASSLFRDRDNEQFF. V gene TRBV7-9 combines with J gene TRBJ2-1; 7 bases agree with TRBD1. This CDR3 region has 15 residues. Trimming at V came to 2 bases and at J to 5 bases, leaving 6 bases not matched to a gene. Germline V gives CDR1 SEHNR, CDR2 FQNEAQ (reference sequence).

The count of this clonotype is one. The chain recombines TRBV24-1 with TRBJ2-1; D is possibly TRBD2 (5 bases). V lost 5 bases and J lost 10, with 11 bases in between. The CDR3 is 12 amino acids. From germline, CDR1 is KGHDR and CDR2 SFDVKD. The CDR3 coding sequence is TGTGCCACCAGTGGCCTGAGAGGGGAGCAGTTCTTC. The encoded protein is CATSGLRGEQFF.